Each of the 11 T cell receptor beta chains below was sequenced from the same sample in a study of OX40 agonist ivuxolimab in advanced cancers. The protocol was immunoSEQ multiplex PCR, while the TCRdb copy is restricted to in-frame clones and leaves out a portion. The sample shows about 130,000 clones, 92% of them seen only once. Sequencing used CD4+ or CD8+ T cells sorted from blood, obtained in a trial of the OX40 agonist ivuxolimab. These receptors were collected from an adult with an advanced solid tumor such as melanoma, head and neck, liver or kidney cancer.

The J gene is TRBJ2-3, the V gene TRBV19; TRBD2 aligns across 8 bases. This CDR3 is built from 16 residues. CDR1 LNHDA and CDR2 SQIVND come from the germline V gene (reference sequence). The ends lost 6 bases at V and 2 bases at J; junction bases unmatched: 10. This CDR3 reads CASRPGLAWATDTQYF. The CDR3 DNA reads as TGTGCCAGTAGGCCCGGACTAGCATGGGCCACAGATACGCAGTATTTT.

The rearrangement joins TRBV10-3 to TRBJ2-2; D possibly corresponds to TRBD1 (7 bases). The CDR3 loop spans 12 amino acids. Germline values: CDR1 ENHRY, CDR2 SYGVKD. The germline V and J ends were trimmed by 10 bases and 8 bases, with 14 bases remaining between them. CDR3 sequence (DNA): TGTGCCACTACCGCGGGACAGGGGGAGCTGTTTTTT. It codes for CATTAGQGELFF.

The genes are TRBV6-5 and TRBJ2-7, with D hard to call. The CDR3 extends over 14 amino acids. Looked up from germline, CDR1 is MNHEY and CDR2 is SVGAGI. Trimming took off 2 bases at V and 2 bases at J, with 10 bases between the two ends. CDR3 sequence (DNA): TGTGCCAGCAGTTACCGAGCATCTACCTACGAGCAGTACTTC. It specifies CASSYRASTYEQYF.

The CDR3: CASSLGLAGASEQFF. CDR3 DNA sequence: TGTGCCAGCAGTTTAGGACTAGCGGGAGCCAGTGAGCAGTTCTTC. V and J are TRBV27 and TRBJ2-1, with TRBD2 matching 13 bases. V shed 2 bases, J shed 9 bases, and the junction held 4 bases outside the gene matches. The CDR3 sequence is 15 residues long. Germline V lookup: CDR1 MNHEY, CDR2 SMNVEV (reference sequence).

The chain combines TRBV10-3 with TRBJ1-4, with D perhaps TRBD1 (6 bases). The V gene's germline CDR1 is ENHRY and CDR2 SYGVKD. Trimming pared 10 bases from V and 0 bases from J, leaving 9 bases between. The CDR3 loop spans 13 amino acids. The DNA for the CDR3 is TGTGCCACGCAGGGGTCAACTAATGAAAAACTGTTTTTT. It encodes CATQGSTNEKLFF.

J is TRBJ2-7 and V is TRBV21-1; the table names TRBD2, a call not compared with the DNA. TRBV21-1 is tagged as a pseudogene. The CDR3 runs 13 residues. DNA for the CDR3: TGTGCCAGCACCCTGCAACTAGCGCACGAGGGGTACTTC. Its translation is CASTLQLAHEGYF.

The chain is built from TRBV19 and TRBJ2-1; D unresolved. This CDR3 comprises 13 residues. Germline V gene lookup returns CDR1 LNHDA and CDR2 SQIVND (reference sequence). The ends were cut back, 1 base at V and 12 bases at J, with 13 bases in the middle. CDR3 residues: CASSIVRGTGQFF. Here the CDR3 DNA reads TGTGCCAGTAGTATAGTCCGCGGAACCGGGCAGTTCTTC. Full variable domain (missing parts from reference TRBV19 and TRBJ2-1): DGGITQSPKYLFRKEGQNVTLSCEQNLNHDAMYWYRQDPGQGLRLIYYSQIVNDFQKGDIAEGYSVSREKKESFPLTVTSAQKNPTAFYLCASSIVRGTGQFFGPGTRLTVL.

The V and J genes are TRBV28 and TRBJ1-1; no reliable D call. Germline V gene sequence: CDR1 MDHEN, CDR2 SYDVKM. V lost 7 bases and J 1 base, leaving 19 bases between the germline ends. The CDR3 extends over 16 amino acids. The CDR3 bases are TGTGCCAGCACTTTCTCTGTGACGGCGGCGAACACTGAAGCTTTCTTT. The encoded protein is CASTFSVTAANTEAFF.

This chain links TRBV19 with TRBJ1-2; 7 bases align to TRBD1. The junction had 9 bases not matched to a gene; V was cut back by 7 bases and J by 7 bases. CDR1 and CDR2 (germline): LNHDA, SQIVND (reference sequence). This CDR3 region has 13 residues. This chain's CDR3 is CASNDRALGGYTF. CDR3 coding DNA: TGTGCCAGTAACGACAGGGCCCTCGGTGGCTACACCTTC.

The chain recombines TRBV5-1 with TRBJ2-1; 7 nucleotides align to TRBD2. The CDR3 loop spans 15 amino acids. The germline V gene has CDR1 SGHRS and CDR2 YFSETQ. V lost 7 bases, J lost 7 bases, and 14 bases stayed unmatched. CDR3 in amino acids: CASGLAGGSENEQFF. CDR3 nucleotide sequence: TGCGCCAGCGGTCTCGCTGGCGGGAGCGAGAATGAGCAGTTCTTC. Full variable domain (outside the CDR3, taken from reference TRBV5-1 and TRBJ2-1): KAGVTQTPRYLIKTRGQQVTLSCSPISGHRSVSWYQQTPGQGLQFLFEYFSETQRNKGNFPGRFSGRQFSNSRSEMNVSTLELGDSALYLCASGLAGGSENEQFFGPGTRLTVL.

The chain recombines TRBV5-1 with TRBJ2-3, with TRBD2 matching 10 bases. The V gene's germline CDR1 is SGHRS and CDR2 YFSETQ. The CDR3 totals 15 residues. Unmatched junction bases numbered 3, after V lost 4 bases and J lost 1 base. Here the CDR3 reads CASSVGTSGTDTQYF. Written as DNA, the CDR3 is TGCGCCAGCAGCGTCGGGACTAGCGGCACAGATACGCAGTATTTT.